What follows are 31 T cell receptor beta chains derived from one specimen sequenced in a study of T-cell reconstitution after alpha-beta-depleted transplantation in children. TCRbeta library construction was performed incorporating unique molecular identifiers. TCRdb redid the calling of the PCR reads with MiXCR, one entry per CDR3 protein. The profile shows approximately 390,000 distinct CDR3 sequences, 11% of them singletons. Sequencing was performed on PBMCs from the stem cell graft donor, taken from the stem cell graft. The receptors originated from a human donor who donated a stem cell graft to a child with acute myeloid leukemia.

This chain links TRBV7-9 with TRBJ2-5, with 14 nucleotides matching TRBD2. V was pared by 6 bases and J by 4 bases, with 10 bases of the junction left unmatched. CDR1 is SEHNR and CDR2 is FQNEAQ in the germline V gene (reference sequence). The CDR3 is made up of 17 amino acids. CDR3 in DNA: TGTGCCAGCAGGCTTGGGACTAGCGGGAGAGGAGGAGAGACCCAGTACTTC. It is translated as CASRLGTSGRGGETQYF. Combining the CDR3 with reference TRBV7-9 and TRBJ2-5 gives the whole variable domain DTGVSQNPRHKITKRGQNVTFRCDPISEHNRLYWYRQTLGQGPEFLTYFQNEAQLEKSRLLSDRFSAERPKGSFSTLEIQRTEQGDSAMYLCASRLGTSGRGGETQYFGPGTRLLVL.

The sample holds many counts of this clonotype. The gene calls are TRBV4-1 and TRBJ1-5, with a possible D match to TRBD1 (5 bases). Trimming pared 4 bases from V and 7 bases from J, leaving 20 bases between. The CDR3 sequence is 16 residues long. Germline CDR1 reads MGHRA; CDR2 reads YSYEKL. The CDR3 region has the DNA TGCGCCAGCAGCCTGGAGACCCAGGGAAGGGACCAGCCCCAGCATTTT. Translation gives CASSLETQGRDQPQHF.

This clonotype has at least ten counts. One junction end does not reproduce the germline sequence, and a read error may be involved. The chain has TRBV18 and TRBJ2-3; D is unresolved. Germline lookup yields CDR1 KGHSH and CDR2 LQKENI. This CDR3 spans 12 amino acids. The CDR3 sequence is CASSPQTDTQYF. CDR3 DNA sequence: TGCGCCAGCAGCCCCCAGACGGATACGCAGTATTTT.

This clonotype was counted at least ten times. The CDR3 DNA sequence: TGTGCCAGTAGTATCTCCCACATTCGGGAGCAGTTCTTC. Protein sequence: CASSISHIREQFF. The V gene is TRBV19, the J gene TRBJ2-1, with no clear D. The CDR3 has 13 residues. Germline assignment: CDR1 LNHDA and CDR2 SQIVND (reference sequence). V was cut by 3 bases and J by 10 bases, with 13 bases left in between.

This clonotype occurred a few times. The J gene is TRBJ2-6, the V gene TRBV7-2; TRBD1 matches at 9 bases. The V segment lost 5 bases and the J segment 2 bases; nucleotides outside the gene matches: 4. Germline CDR1 and CDR2: SGHTA and FQGNSA. The CDR3 runs to 16 residues. The DNA for the CDR3 is TGTGCCAGCAGCCACCGGGACAGGGCTGGGGCCAACGTCCTGACTTTC. Amino acid sequence: CASSHRDRAGANVLTF.

Worth noting for this clonotype: The germline gene is not matched at one end of the junction; a read error may be the cause. V is TRBV2 and J is TRBJ2-4; D is possibly TRBD1 (6 bases). This CDR3 is built from 14 residues. Germline lookup yields CDR1 SNHLY and CDR2 FYNNEI. DNA of the CDR3: TGTGCCAGCAGTGGAACAGGGACCAAAGACATTCAGTACTTC. Residues: CASSGTGTKDIQYF.

This clonotype showed up many times. The CDR3 spells CSVAGRQNTEAFF. CDR3 nucleotide sequence: TGCAGCGTTGCGGGCAGGCAGAACACTGAAGCTTTCTTT. The V and J genes are TRBV29-1 and TRBJ1-1; D gene unclear. The CDR3 runs to 13 residues. Deletions cut 4 bases from V and 1 base from J, with 10 bases between. Germline V gene data show CDR1 as SQVTM and CDR2 as ANQGSEA.

Here the CDR3 DNA reads TGTGCCAGCTCACCAAGTGGGACTAGCGGGAACTCCTACGAGCAGTACTTC. This encodes CASSPSGTSGNSYEQYF. The gene calls are TRBV18 and TRBJ2-7, with 13 bases identical to TRBD2. Trimming took 2 bases from V and 0 from J; bases not matched to a gene: 4. CDR1 is KGHSH and CDR2 is LQKENI in the germline V gene. This CDR3 has 17 amino acids.

This clonotype has at least ten counts. The V and J genes are TRBV7-2 and TRBJ1-1; D remains unclear. V was pared by 2 bases and J by 3 bases, with 1 base between. CDR1 is SGHTA and CDR2 is FQGNSA in the germline V gene. There are 11 residues in the CDR3. Written as DNA, the CDR3 is TGTGCCAGCAGCTTATACACTGAAGCTTTCTTT. The encoded protein is CASSLYTEAFF.

CDR3 nucleotide sequence: TGTGCCAGCAGCCATTTAGGGGGACGAGGGTATCTCTATGGCTACACCTTC. It yields the protein CASSHLGGRGYLYGYTF. The V gene is TRBV3-1, the J gene TRBJ1-2; tentative D call: TRBD1 (6 bases). V was cut by 3 bases and J by 4 bases, with 21 bases left in between. CDR1 and CDR2 from the germline V gene are LGHDT and YNNKEL (reference sequence). This CDR3 is built from 17 residues.

The table lists this clonotype with a few counts. The rearrangement joins TRBV7-9 to TRBJ2-3; 8 nucleotides line up with TRBD2. The CDR3 is 16 amino acids. Germline assignment: CDR1 SEHNR and CDR2 FQNEAQ (reference sequence). J gave up 4 bases and V 5 bases, and 11 bases lay outside the gene matches. The chain's CDR3 is CASSPRAGVAADTQYF. The CDR3 DNA follows: TGTGCCAGCAGCCCACGAGCGGGGGTCGCGGCAGATACGCAGTATTTT.

This clonotype was counted many times. The V gene is TRBV7-9, the J gene TRBJ2-7; TRBD1 aligns across 7 bases. The V segment lost 3 bases and the J segment 6 bases; nucleotides outside the gene matches: 14. Germline V lookup: CDR1 SEHNR, CDR2 FQNEAQ (reference sequence). The CDR3 loop spans 16 amino acids. The CDR3 region is CASSLSGTEATVEQYV. CDR3 nucleotide sequence: TGTGCCAGCAGCTTGTCCGGGACAGAAGCCACCGTCGAGCAGTACGTC.

The V gene is TRBV5-6, the J gene TRBJ1-5; TRBD1 might be the D (6 bases). The germline V gene has CDR1 SGHDT and CDR2 YYEEEE. Between the trimmed V and J ends, which lost 1 base and 3 bases, there was a span of 11 bases. The CDR3 consists of 15 residues. The CDR3 DNA is TGTGCCAGCAGCTTGAACAGGGCATACAATCAGCCCCAGCATTTT. It codes for CASSLNRAYNQPQHF.

The chain couples TRBV10-3 to TRBJ1-2; TRBD1 agrees at 8 bases. J gave up 4 bases and V 0 bases, and 7 bases lay outside the gene matches. Germline V gene lookup returns CDR1 ENHRY and CDR2 SYGVKD. The CDR3 runs to 16 residues. Here the CDR3 DNA reads TGTGCCATCAGTGAGTCGAAGGGGACAGGAGTCTATGGCTACACCTTC. It encodes CAISESKGTGVYGYTF.

This clonotype has ten or more counts. The chain carries TRBV28 and TRBJ2-4, with D hard to call. The V end lost 4 bases, the J end lost 2 bases, and 12 bases lay between the germline ends. Germline V gene lookup returns CDR1 MDHEN and CDR2 SYDVKM. The CDR3 is 15 amino acids. The CDR3 here is CASSYPRNSKNIQYF. The CDR3 nucleotides are TGTGCCAGCAGTTACCCACGGAATTCCAAAAACATTCAGTACTTC.

This clonotype was observed at least ten times. The rearrangement joins TRBV10-3 to TRBJ2-7; weak D call: TRBD2 (6 bases). V gave up 10 bases and J gave up 3 bases, with 10 bases separating them. The CDR3 is 11 amino acids. Germline V CDR1 and CDR2: ENHRY, SYGVKD. CDR3 residues: CATREFYEQYV. For the CDR3, the DNA is TGTGCCACCCGGGAGTTCTACGAGCAGTACGTC.

This clonotype was seen a few times. The chain uses TRBV5-1 and TRBJ2-3; 10 bases match TRBD2. J was trimmed by 2 bases and V by 0 bases; bases with no gene match: 6. Germline assignment: CDR1 SGHRS and CDR2 YFSETQ. The CDR3 runs 17 residues. For the CDR3, the DNA is TGCGCCAGCAGCTTGGCCCTAGCGGGGGTGATCACAGATACGCAGTATTTT. Protein sequence: CASSLALAGVITDTQYF.

This sequence joins TRBV12-3 or TRBV12-4 and TRBJ2-2; TRBD1 agrees at 7 bases. The CDR3 loop spans 17 amino acids. The V segment lost 1 base and the J segment 4 bases; nucleotides outside the gene matches: 9. The CDR3 coding sequence is TGTGCCAGCAGTTTAGTTTTAGGGGGCGGTGGCACCGGGGAGCTGTTTTTT. Its protein is CASSLVLGGGGTGELFF.

V usage is TRBV28 and J usage is TRBJ1-4; TRBD1 is a possible D gene (5 bases). CDR3 length equals 15 residues. Trimming shortened V by 2 bases and J by 5 bases, and 12 bases separated the two germline ends. From germline, CDR1 is MDHEN and CDR2 SYDVKM. CDR3 loop: CASSLQGTENEKLFF. The CDR3, as DNA: TGTGCCAGCAGTTTACAAGGGACGGAAAATGAAAAACTGTTTTTT.

The rearrangement joins TRBV11-2 to TRBJ1-4; no clear D gene. With 2 bases removed from V and 8 bases from J, the gap between germline ends came to 12 bases. From germline, CDR1 is SGHAT and CDR2 FQNNGV. The CDR3 has 14 residues. Here the CDR3 reads CASSLSGIKEKLFF. As DNA, the CDR3 is TGTGCCAGCAGCTTATCCGGGATCAAGGAAAAACTGTTTTTT.

This clonotype was observed a few times. Sequence at one end of the junction differs from germline and may be a read error. The J gene is TRBJ2-3, the V gene TRBV12-3 or TRBV12-4; 9 bases are a match to TRBD2. The CDR3 has 14 residues. CDR3 nucleotides: TGTGCCAGCAGCTTAGCGGGAGCTTCTGATACGCAGTATTTT. Translating it yields CASSLAGASDTQYF.

The chain employs TRBV4-1 and TRBJ2-5, with D possibly TRBD2 on 5 matching bases. Looked up from germline, CDR1 is MGHRA and CDR2 is YSYEKL. The CDR3 is made up of 15 amino acids. The V and J ends lost 0 bases and 2 bases respectively, with 10 bases between them. In nucleotides, the CDR3 is TGCGCCAGCAGCCAAGACTCGGAGGATCAAGAGACCCAGTACTTC. Encoded protein: CASSQDSEDQETQYF.

This clonotype occurred many times. The chain employs TRBV30 and TRBJ2-7; D not resolved. The CDR3 runs 13 residues. With 2 bases removed from V and 0 bases from J, the gap between germline ends came to 8 bases. Germline V gives CDR1 GTSNPN, CDR2 SVGIG (reference sequence). CDR3 amino acids: CAWSSGHSYEQYF. CDR3 coding DNA: TGTGCCTGGAGTTCTGGGCACTCCTACGAGCAGTACTTC.

V gene TRBV19 combines with J gene TRBJ2-2; D is unresolved. Per the germline V gene, CDR1 is LNHDA and CDR2 is SQIVND (reference sequence). Trimming took 3 bases from V and 0 from J, leaving 5 bases between them. The CDR3 extends over 14 amino acids. In nucleotides, the CDR3 is TGTGCCAGTAGTATGCAACCGAACACCGGGGAGCTGTTTTTT. Translated: CASSMQPNTGELFF.

This clonotype was found many times. The chain's CDR3 is CASSRRPLADEQFF. The CDR3 DNA sequence: TGCGCCAGCAGCCGGAGACCCTTGGCCGATGAGCAGTTCTTC. This chain joins TRBV4-3 and TRBJ2-1; the D is unclear. The CDR3 is 14 amino acids. V lost 4 bases and J 8 bases, leaving 15 bases between the germline ends. Germline V CDR1 and CDR2: LGHNA, YSLEER.

V usage is TRBV20-1 and J usage is TRBJ2-1, with 12 bases fitting TRBD2. CDR3 length equals 18 residues. V lost 5 bases and J lost 0; bases outside the gene matches: 11. The germline gives CDR1 DFQATT, CDR2 SNEGSKA (reference sequence). CDR3 residues: CSAPVRTSGVGSYNEQFF. The CDR3 coding sequence is TGCAGTGCTCCCGTTAGGACTAGCGGGGTGGGCTCCTACAATGAGCAGTTCTTC.

The chain uses TRBV12-3 or TRBV12-4 and TRBJ2-1; D gene ambiguous. V lost 6 bases and J 8 bases, leaving 8 bases between the germline ends. This CDR3 is 11 amino acids long. CDR3 protein: CASRLNDEQFF. In DNA form, the CDR3 reads TGTGCCAGCAGACTTAATGATGAGCAGTTCTTC.

A few counts support this clonotype. J is TRBJ1-6 and V is TRBV9, with unresolved D. CDR1 is SGDLS and CDR2 is YYNGEE in the germline V gene. V lost 3 bases and J lost 5, with 9 bases in between. CDR3 length: 14 amino acids. The CDR3 reads CASSETWDNSPLHF. The DNA for the CDR3 is TGTGCCAGCAGCGAGACATGGGATAATTCACCCCTCCACTTT.

This clonotype was detected ten times or more. This chain links TRBV29-1 with TRBJ1-1; no definite D call. This CDR3 region has 13 residues. V gave up 7 bases and J gave up 2 bases, with 14 bases separating them. The germline gives CDR1 SQVTM, CDR2 ANQGSEA. CDR3 region: CSGTRDINTEAFF. DNA of the CDR3: TGCAGCGGTACAAGGGATATAAACACTGAAGCTTTCTTT.

Many counts were recorded for this clonotype. The chain recombines TRBV5-1 with TRBJ2-1; D may be TRBD2 (5 bases). V gave up 1 base and J gave up 0 bases, with 8 bases separating them. Germline loops: CDR1 SGHRS, CDR2 YFSETQ. This CDR3 comprises 15 residues. The CDR3 sequence is CASSLLAGSYNEQFF. The CDR3 DNA follows: TGCGCCAGCAGCTTGCTAGCAGGCTCCTACAATGAGCAGTTCTTC.

The J gene is TRBJ2-3, the V gene TRBV6-1; TRBD2 aligns across 12 bases. J gave up 3 bases and V 8 bases, and 6 bases lay outside the gene matches. This CDR3 is 15 amino acids long. Looked up from germline, CDR1 is MNHNS and CDR2 is SASEGT. The CDR3 DNA follows: TGTGCCAGCGCCAGCGGACTAGCGGGGACAGATACGCAGTATTTT. Translated: CASASGLAGTDTQYF.